This T cell receptor beta chain was identified during a study of OX40 agonist ivuxolimab in advanced cancers. Study details: The study enrolled dose-escalation patients with hepatocellular carcinoma, melanoma, renal cell or head and neck cancer.

Trimming pared 5 bases from V and 2 bases from J, leaving 16 bases between. CDR3 length: 16 residues. Looked up from germline, CDR1 is MNHEY and CDR2 is SMNVEV (reference sequence). Blood samples were obtained at baseline, cycle 4 day 1, and cycle 7 day 1. A single count supports this clone. Its target is unknown. Study-wide findings and caveats: Individuals who were partial responders at 0.1-3.0 mg/kg had clonal expansion that ranked among the lowest. Dose levels from 0.1 to 3.0 mg/kg saw CD4+ and CD8+ blood T cells expand clonally by week 6.

Produced via immunoSEQ multiplex PCR; TCRdb's table is partial and in-frame only. Of 50,000 to 65,000 clones in the sample, about nine tenths were seen once. The rearrangement links TRBV27 to TRBJ1-5; D perhaps matches TRBD1 (5 bases). Specimen: CD4+ or CD8+ T cells sorted from blood, collected in a trial of the OX40 agonist ivuxolimab. The clonotype comes from an adult with an advanced solid tumor such as melanoma, head and neck, liver or kidney cancer. CDR3 coding DNA: TGTGCCAGCAGTCTAAGGGGCCCGGGGGGCAATCAGCCCCAGCATTTT. Encoded protein: CASSLRGPGGNQPQHF.